Listed below are T cell receptor beta chains from one sample, sequenced in a study of T cell responses to AZD1222 COVID-19 vaccine. Assay: immunoSEQ multiplex PCR; the TCRdb copy retains only in-frame clones and omits some. Of more than 150,000 clones in the sample, about nine tenths were seen once. The sample was peripheral blood, taken on day 0 of AZD1222 vaccination. The receptors come from an adult in good health. The CDR3 runs from the conserved cysteine through the conserved F or W. A D gene is named only where the DNA matches it firmly. Part of the rows lack a size; the others show once, few, many or a class for expanded clones.

D gene	clone size	V gene	J gene	CDR3 DNA	CDR3 protein
TRBD1	-	TRBV7-9	TRBJ2-2	TGTGCCAGCAGCACGACAGGGGAGATTAACACTATCGGGGAGCTGTTTTTT	CASSTTGEINTIGELFF
-	once	TRBV5-6	TRBJ1-6	TGTGCCAGCAGTTTACAGGTGGCTGTGGATAATTCACCCCTCCACTTT	CASSLQVAVDNSPLHF
-	-	TRBV5-1	TRBJ2-3	TGCGCCAGCAGCACCGGGACAGATACGCAGTATTTT	CASSTGTDTQYF
-	once	TRBV30	TRBJ1-2	TGTGCCTGGGCGGGACTCCCGAAGGGGTATGGCTACACCTTC	CAWAGLPKGYGYTF
-	-	TRBV6-5	TRBJ1-5	TGTGCCAGCAGTTACAACAGGGGCAATCAGCCCCAGCATTTT	CASSYNRGNQPQHF
TRBD2	-	TRBV28	TRBJ2-1	TGTGCCAGCAGACCAGGACTAGCGGGGGGGCATGAGCAGTTCTTC	CASRPGLAGGHEQFF
-	once	TRBV6-5	TRBJ1-3	TGTGCCAGCAGTCAGACAGACTCCCCTGGAAACACCATATATTTT	CASSQTDSPGNTIYF
-	-	TRBV28	TRBJ1-5	TGTGCCACCGAAGACCATCGGCCCCAGCATTTT	CATEDHRPQHF
-	-	TRBV6-5	TRBJ1-5	TGTGCCAGCACCCCCAGTCGGGGTCATGAGCCCCAGCATTTT	CASTPSRGHEPQHF
TRBD1	-	TRBV11-3	TRBJ2-2	TGTGCCAGCAGCCCCGTCAGGGGACAGGGGGCCGGGGAGCTGTTTTTT	CASSPVRGQGAGELFF
-	-	TRBV25-1	TRBJ1-1	TGTGCCAGCAGTGAATCATTGGGGACGGTGAACACTGAAGCTTTCTTT	CASSESLGTVNTEAFF
-	-	TRBV6-5	TRBJ1-2	TGTGCCAGCAGTTACCAGGACAGCTCCTATGGCTACACCTTC	CASSYQDSSYGYTF
-	-	TRBV2	TRBJ2-2	TGTGCCAGCAGTAAACAGGGTTCCGGGGAGCTGTTTTTT	CASSKQGSGELFF
-	-	TRBV6-5	TRBJ2-7	TGTGCCAGCAGTTACTCGAACGACGGCTACGAGCAGTACTTC	CASSYSNDGYEQYF
TRBD1	once	TRBV6-5	TRBJ1-3	TGTGCCAGCAGGTTGAACAGGGGCAACACCATATATTTT	CASRLNRGNTIYF
-	once	TRBV19	TRBJ2-2	TGTGCCACTTCGGGACTGGGCACCGGGGAGCTGTTTTTT	CATSGLGTGELFF
TRBD1	-	TRBV11-2	TRBJ2-3	TGTGCCAGCAGCGTCACCTGGAGAGGACAGGGCATTTCAGATACGCAGTATTTT	CASSVTWRGQGISDTQYF
-	few	TRBV13	TRBJ2-7	TGTGCCAGCAGCCCTCCACCGGACAGCTACGAGCAGTACTTC	CASSPPPDSYEQYF
-	-	TRBV28	TRBJ1-6	TGTGCCAGCAGGGCCCTAAGCTCCTATAATTCACCCCTCCACTTT	CASRALSSYNSPLHF
-	-	TRBV5-1	TRBJ1-1	TGCGCCAGCAGCTTGGGGGTTTCTATTATGGACACTGAAGCTTTCTTT	CASSLGVSIMDTEAFF
-	-	TRBV27	TRBJ2-3	TGTGCCAGCAAAGATTGGGACAGCGGGATCACAGATACGCAGTATTTT	CASKDWDSGITDTQYF
-	-	TRBV9	TRBJ1-4	TGTGCCAGCAGCGTATCGGATAGGGGGGATGAAAAACTGTTTTTT	CASSVSDRGDEKLFF
-	-	TRBV11-3	TRBJ1-1	TGTGCCAGCAGCTTAGATTTTGGTACTGAAGCTTTCTTT	CASSLDFGTEAFF
-	-	TRBV11-1	TRBJ1-1	TGTGCCAGCAGCCCGGGGTCCTCGAACACTGAAGCTTTCTTT	CASSPGSSNTEAFF
-	-	TRBV4-1	TRBJ1-1	TGCGCCAGCAGTCCGTTCCCAAACTCGAACACTGAAGCTTTCTTT	CASSPFPNSNTEAFF
-	-	TRBV7-9	TRBJ1-2	TGTGCCAGCAGCTTATATCTCAGCCATGGCTACACCTTC	CASSLYLSHGYTF
-	-	TRBV4-2	TRBJ2-3	TGTGCCAGCAGCCAGCCCCCCACAGATACGCAGTATTTT	CASSQPPTDTQYF
-	-	TRBV11-2	TRBJ1-2	TGTGCCAGCAGCCTTAGAGAAGGTTATGGCTACACCTTC	CASSLREGYGYTF
-	once	TRBV5-5	TRBJ2-7	TGTGCCAGCAGCTTGGGACCTAGGGAGCAGTACTTC	CASSLGPREQYF
-	once	TRBV29-1	TRBJ2-1	TGCAGCGTTGCGGACAGCAATGAGCAGTTCTTC	CSVADSNEQFF
TRBD2	once	TRBV14	TRBJ2-5	TGTGCCAGCAGCCAAGCGTTCGGGGGGACCTTCCAAGAGACCCAGTACTTC	CASSQAFGGTFQETQYF
-	-	TRBV18	TRBJ1-1	TGTGCCAGCTCACCAGCCAGGGGGAACACTGAAGCTTTCTTT	CASSPARGNTEAFF
-	-	TRBV7-9	TRBJ1-4	TGTGCCAGCAGCTCGCAAGTCGACACCATTAATGAAAAACTGTTTTTT	CASSSQVDTINEKLFF
TRBD1	-	TRBV5-1	TRBJ1-4	TGCGCCAGCAGCGTGGGACAGGGAGCTAATGAAAAACTGTTTTTT	CASSVGQGANEKLFF
-	-	TRBV28	TRBJ1-1	TGTGCCAGCAGTTTAGGTTGGGCAGACGCTTTCTTT	CASSLGWADAFF
TRBD2	-	TRBV7-9	TRBJ2-1	TGTGCCAGCAGCGTTTCTCTAGCGGACTTCTACAATGAGCAGTTCTTC	CASSVSLADFYNEQFF
-	once	TRBV9	TRBJ2-1	TGTGCCAGCAGTTCAGGGGGGAACTCCTACAATGAGCAGTTCTTC	CASSSGGNSYNEQFF
-	-	TRBV28	TRBJ1-1	TGTGCCAGCAGTTTACAAGACGGGACAACTGAAGCTTTCTTT	CASSLQDGTTEAFF
TRBD2	-	TRBV29-1	TRBJ2-1	TGCAGCGCCGAGCCTAGCGGGCGGACCTTCCGGAATGAGCAGTTCTTC	CSAEPSGRTFRNEQFF
TRBD1	once	TRBV25-1	TRBJ1-5	TGTGCCAGAAACAGGGGGCTCAATCAGCCCCAGCATTTT	CARNRGLNQPQHF
TRBD1	-	TRBV6-5	TRBJ1-5	TGTGCCAGCGTACTGACAGGGAACCGGCAGCCCCAGCATTTT	CASVLTGNRQPQHF
-	-	TRBV5-1	TRBJ1-1	TGCGCCAGCAGCTTGAAACAGGGAAAGAACACTGAAGCTTTCTTT	CASSLKQGKNTEAFF